One sample yielded the 24 T cell receptor beta chains listed below, sequenced in a study of CXCR3-negative and CXCR3-positive naive CD8 T cells. Preparation of TRB cDNA libraries relied on 5' RACE carrying UMI labels. TCRdb re-called the 5' RACE reads and shows each CDR3 protein once, DNA omitted. Across approximately 66,000 distinct CDR3 sequences, the top ten clones capture about 1.5% of the sample. Specimen: naive CXCR3- CD8+ T cells from blood. The subset was: CD45RO-CCR7+CD27+CD95- naive CD8+ T cells lacking CXCR3 (TNR3-). These receptors were taken from a human donor in good health. Some clones in this sample may be carry-over from other donors' samples.

The chain has TRBV3-1 and TRBJ2-2; TCRdb proposes TRBD1, but this gene call is untestable without DNA. This CDR3 is 17 amino acids long. Germline V lookup: CDR1 LGHDT, CDR2 YNNKEL (reference sequence). The CDR3 loop is CASSQVRDRGNTGELFF.

The V and J genes are TRBV7-9 and TRBJ1-2; TCRdb outputs TRBD1, but without DNA this stays unchecked. The length of the CDR3 is 18 residues. Per the germline V gene, CDR1 is SEHNR and CDR2 is FQNEAQ (reference sequence). The CDR3 is CASSSGLLNRGSVYGYTF.

This chain links TRBV20-1 with TRBJ2-1; TCRdb gives TRBD1 as the D gene, but with no DNA this cannot be confirmed. Looked up from germline, CDR1 is DFQATT and CDR2 is SNEGSKA (reference sequence). This CDR3 has 16 amino acids. This CDR3 reads CSASNPVTGSYNEQFF.

V and J are TRBV5-1 and TRBJ1-6; TCRdb's D call of TRBD1 is untestable without DNA. The CDR3 is made up of 13 amino acids. The germline gives CDR1 SGHRS, CDR2 YFSETQ. CDR3 region: CASSYDSNSPLHF.

This chain uses TRBV13 with TRBJ2-7; with no DNA, the TCRdb D assignment of TRBD2 cannot be verified. Germline values: CDR1 PRHDT, CDR2 FYEKMQ (reference sequence). This CDR3 is 17 amino acids long. CDR3: CASSPPEAGGPGHEQYF. Variable domain in full (rest from reference TRBV13 and TRBJ2-7): AAGVIQSPRHLIKEKRETATLKCYPIPRHDTVYWYQQGPGQDPQFLISFYEKMQSDKGSIPDRFSAQQFSDYHSELNMSSLELGDSALYFCASSPPEAGGPGHEQYFGPGTRLTVT.

V is TRBV5-4 and J is TRBJ1-1. The CDR3 is made up of 13 amino acids. CDR1 and CDR2 from the germline V gene are SGHNT and YYREEE (reference sequence). CDR3 sequence reads: CASSLSPGPEAFF.

The chain carries TRBV5-1 and TRBJ1-6. This CDR3 spans 15 amino acids. Germline-derived CDR1 and CDR2 are SGHRS and YFSETQ. The CDR3 sequence: CASSFSSSYNSPLHF.

The chain couples TRBV7-9 to TRBJ2-7; TCRdb outputs TRBD1, but without DNA this stays unchecked. The CDR3 is made up of 15 amino acids. Germline CDR1 SEHNR, CDR2 FQNEAQ (reference sequence). The CDR3 sequence is CASSSLIGDRYEQYF.

The chain links TRBV28 to TRBJ2-4; the D gene TCRdb calls, TRBD2, cannot be checked with no DNA. From germline, CDR1 is MDHEN and CDR2 SYDVKM. This CDR3 is built from 14 residues. CDR3 sequence reads: CASTPPAAKNIQYF. Full variable domain (rest looked up from reference TRBV28 and TRBJ2-4): DVKVTQSSRYLVKRTGEKVFLECVQDMDHENMFWYRQDPGLGLRLIYFSYDVKMKEKGDIPEGYSVSREKKERFSLILESASTNQTSMYLCASTPPAAKNIQYFGAGTRLSVL.

V usage is TRBV18 and J usage is TRBJ2-7. Germline V gene sequence: CDR1 KGHSH, CDR2 LQKENI. The CDR3 consists of 14 residues. The CDR3 region is CASSPPGQSYEQYF.

The chain is built from TRBV5-1 and TRBJ1-1; without DNA, the TCRdb call of TRBD1 cannot be checked. The V gene's germline CDR1 is SGHRS and CDR2 YFSETQ. CDR3 length: 14 amino acids. Here the CDR3 reads CASSLGDRGREAFF. The variable domain in full, completed from reference TRBV5-1 and TRBJ1-1, reads KAGVTQTPRYLIKTRGQQVTLSCSPISGHRSVSWYQQTPGQGLQFLFEYFSETQRNKGNFPGRFSGRQFSNSRSEMNVSTLELGDSALYLCASSLGDRGREAFFGQGTRLTVV.

This sequence joins TRBV7-9 and TRBJ2-1. The CDR3 totals 12 residues. Germline CDR1 and CDR2: SEHNR and FQNEAQ (reference sequence). The CDR3 loop reads CASSFAADEQFF.

This chain joins TRBV7-6 and TRBJ2-1; TCRdb returns TRBD2, unconfirmable since there is no DNA. Germline V gene sequence: CDR1 SGHVS, CDR2 FNYEAQ. The CDR3 is 17 residues long. CDR3: CASSLAGGGTAYNEQFF. Combining the CDR3 with reference TRBV7-6 and TRBJ2-1 gives the whole variable domain GAGVSQSPRYKVTKRGQDVALRCDPISGHVSLYWYRQALGQGPEFLTYFNYEAQQDKSGLPNDRFSAERPEGSISTLTIQRTEQRDSAMYRCASSLAGGGTAYNEQFFGPGTRLTVL.

The chain carries TRBV19 and TRBJ2-1; TCRdb proposes TRBD1, but this gene call is untestable without DNA. Per the germline V gene, CDR1 is LNHDA and CDR2 is SQIVND (reference sequence). The CDR3 runs to 13 residues. The CDR3 reads CASTSMGQNEQFF.

V is TRBV27 and J is TRBJ1-1; TCRdb picks TRBD1, but there is no DNA to check that call. CDR1 MNHEY and CDR2 SMNVEV come from the germline V gene (reference sequence). The CDR3 covers 13 residues. The CDR3 sequence: CASRWDANTEAFF.

V is TRBV20-1 and J is TRBJ2-7. The CDR3 totals 13 residues. Germline CDR1 and CDR2: DFQATT and SNEGSKA (reference sequence). The CDR3 loop is CSARTVAAYEQYF.

This CDR3 is CASHPGNSYEQYF. The chain is built from TRBV28 and TRBJ2-7; TCRdb picks TRBD1, but there is no DNA to check that call. Germline-derived CDR1 and CDR2 are MDHEN and SYDVKM. The CDR3 loop spans 13 amino acids. The full variable domain, completed using reference TRBV28 and TRBJ2-7, is DVKVTQSSRYLVKRTGEKVFLECVQDMDHENMFWYRQDPGLGLRLIYFSYDVKMKEKGDIPEGYSVSREKKERFSLILESASTNQTSMYLCASHPGNSYEQYFGPGTRLTVT.

The J gene is TRBJ1-1, the V gene TRBV29-1; TCRdb reports TRBD1, a call that lacks DNA to check it against. This CDR3 region has 13 residues. CDR1 is SQVTM, CDR2 ANQGSEA, per germline. The CDR3 sequence is CSVLGGRSTEAFF.

The V call is TRBV5-1, the J call TRBJ2-1; TCRdb names TRBD2, which stays unverified in the absence of DNA. CDR3 length: 16 residues. Looked up from germline, CDR1 is SGHRS and CDR2 is YFSETQ. The CDR3 loop is CASSLEVAGGYNEQFF.

This chain connects TRBV7-3 to TRBJ2-7; TCRdb proposes TRBD2, but this gene call is untestable without DNA. This CDR3 has 15 amino acids. Germline V lookup: CDR1 SGHTA, CDR2 FQGTGA. CDR3 loop: CASSLEERVYYEQYF.

The gene calls are TRBV4-3 and TRBJ1-1; with no DNA, the TCRdb D assignment of TRBD1 cannot be verified. The CDR3 runs to 15 residues. CDR1 LGHNA and CDR2 YSLEER come from the germline V gene. The CDR3 protein is CASSQVTGGYTEAFF.

The chain recombines TRBV5-1 with TRBJ2-2; TCRdb returns TRBD1, unconfirmable since there is no DNA. The CDR3 has 17 residues. CDR1 SGHRS and CDR2 YFSETQ come from the germline V gene. CDR3 protein: CASSFPGDRANTGELFF.

The V call is TRBV5-6, the J call TRBJ2-7; TCRdb gives TRBD2 as the D gene, but with no DNA this cannot be confirmed. The CDR3 loop spans 14 amino acids. Germline V lookup: CDR1 SGHDT, CDR2 YYEEEE. The CDR3 region is CASSSRWTIYEGYF.

This chain uses TRBV29-1 with TRBJ2-7; with no DNA, the TCRdb D assignment of TRBD2 cannot be verified. The CDR3 runs to 15 residues. Per germline, CDR1 SQVTM and CDR2 ANQGSEA. CDR3 protein: CSVEAASGGNYEQYF.